This T cell receptor beta chain was sequenced during a study of T cells in Graves' hyperthyroidism and ophthalmopathy. Study findings and constraints: In the blood, most expanded thyroid clonotypes above 0.001 appeared as well.

Out of 10 ml of fresh peripheral blood came the PBMCs. CDR3 length: 14 amino acids. Trimming shortened V by 3 bases and J by 0 bases, and 7 bases separated the two germline ends. Germline V gene sequence: CDR1 SGDLS, CDR2 YYNGEE. RNA transcripts provided the source from which TCR beta CDR3 regions were amplified. With the HTBI primer set, the TCR CDR3 went through a first round of RT-PCR. One entry per CDR3 protein results from TCRdb running MiXCR on the multiplex PCR reads. The sample has approximately 720,000 distinct CDR3 sequences; roughly 20% are singletons. This clonotype has at least ten counts. The antigen is unknown.

This clonotype originated in a woman aged 45 to 65 with Graves' hyperthyroidism that later progressed to Graves' ophthalmopathy. The sequencing sample was made of blood. This chain connects TRBV9 to TRBJ1-5; maybe TRBD1 (6 bases). CDR3 sequence (DNA): TGTGCCAGCAGCGCGGACAGTAGCAATCAGCCCCAGCATTTT. Protein: CASSADSSNQPQHF.